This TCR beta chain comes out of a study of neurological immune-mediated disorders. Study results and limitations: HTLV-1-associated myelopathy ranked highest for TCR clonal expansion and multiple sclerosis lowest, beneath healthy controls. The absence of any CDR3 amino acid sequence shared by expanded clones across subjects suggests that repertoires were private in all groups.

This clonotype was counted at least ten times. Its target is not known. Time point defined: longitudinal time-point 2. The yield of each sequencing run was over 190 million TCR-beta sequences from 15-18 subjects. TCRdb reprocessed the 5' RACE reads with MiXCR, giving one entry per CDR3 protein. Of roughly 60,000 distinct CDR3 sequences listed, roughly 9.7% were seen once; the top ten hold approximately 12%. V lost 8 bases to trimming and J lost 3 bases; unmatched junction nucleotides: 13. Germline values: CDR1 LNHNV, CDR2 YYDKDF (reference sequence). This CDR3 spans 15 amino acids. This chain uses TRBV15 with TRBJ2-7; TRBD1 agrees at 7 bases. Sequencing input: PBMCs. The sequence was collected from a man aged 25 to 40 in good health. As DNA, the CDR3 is TGTGCCACCCAACTTTCTCGACAGGGTCACTACGAGCAGTACTTC. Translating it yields CATQLSRQGHYEQYF.